This T cell receptor beta chain was recorded in a study of neoadjuvant anti-PD-1 for oral cavity cancer. Assay used: immunoSEQ multiplex PCR; TCRdb lists only in-frame clones, some missing. The sample lists around 60,000 clones, 65% to 85% occurring once. V lost 0 bases and J lost 6; bases outside the gene matches: 9. The V gene's germline CDR1 is SGDLS and CDR2 YYNGEE. The CDR3 has 16 residues. The receptor's source is a person aged 35-79 years with oral cavity squamous cell carcinoma. The chain joins TRBV9 to TRBJ1-2; TRBD1 matches 9 bases. The sequenced sample was PBMCs, obtained before nivolumab (anti-PD-1) treatment. The CDR3 DNA is TGTGCCAGCAGCGTAGCGTTGGGACAGGGCCTGGATGGCTACACCTTC. Its translation is CASSVALGQGLDGYTF.